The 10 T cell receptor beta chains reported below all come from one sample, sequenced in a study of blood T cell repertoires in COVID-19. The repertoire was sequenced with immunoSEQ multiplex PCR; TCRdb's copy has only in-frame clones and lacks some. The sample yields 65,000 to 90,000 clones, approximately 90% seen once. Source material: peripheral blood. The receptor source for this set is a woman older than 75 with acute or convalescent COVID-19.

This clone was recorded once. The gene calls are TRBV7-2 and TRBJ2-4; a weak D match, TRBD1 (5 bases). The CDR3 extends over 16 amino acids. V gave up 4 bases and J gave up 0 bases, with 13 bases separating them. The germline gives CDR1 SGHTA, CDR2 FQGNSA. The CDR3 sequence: CASSSYQGVAKNIQYF. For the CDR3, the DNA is TGTGCCAGCAGCTCATACCAAGGGGTAGCCAAAAACATTCAGTACTTC.

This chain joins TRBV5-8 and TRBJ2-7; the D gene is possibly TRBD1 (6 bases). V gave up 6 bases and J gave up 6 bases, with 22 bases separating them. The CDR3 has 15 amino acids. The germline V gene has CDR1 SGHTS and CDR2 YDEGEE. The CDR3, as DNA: TGTGCCAGCATCAAGGACGGCAGGGGATCGTCCGAGCAGTACTTC. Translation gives CASIKDGRGSSEQYF.

DNA for the CDR3: TGTGCCAGCAGCCTTGGACAGGGGGGAACAGATACGCAGTATTTT. This encodes CASSLGQGGTDTQYF. V and J are TRBV7-9 and TRBJ2-3; TRBD1 matches 10 bases. After removal of 5 bases from V and 3 bases from J, the junction contained 5 bases not matched to a gene. The CDR3 has 15 amino acids. The germline V gene encodes CDR1 SEHNR and CDR2 FQNEAQ (reference sequence). Together with reference TRBV7-9 and TRBJ2-3, the CDR3 gives the full variable domain: DTGVSQNPRHKITKRGQNVTFRCDPISEHNRLYWYRQTLGQGPEFLTYFQNEAQLEKSRLLSDRFSAERPKGSFSTLEIQRTEQGDSAMYLCASSLGQGGTDTQYFGPGTRLTVL.

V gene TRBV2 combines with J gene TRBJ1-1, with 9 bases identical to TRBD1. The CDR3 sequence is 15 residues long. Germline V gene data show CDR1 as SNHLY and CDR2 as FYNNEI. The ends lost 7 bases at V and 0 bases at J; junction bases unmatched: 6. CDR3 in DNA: TGTGCCAGCAACCGGGACAGGGCCATGAACACTGAAGCTTTCTTT. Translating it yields CASNRDRAMNTEAFF. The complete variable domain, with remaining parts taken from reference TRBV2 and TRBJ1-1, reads EPEVTQTPSHQVTQMGQEVILRCVPISNHLYFYWYRQILGQKVEFLVSFYNNEISEKSEIFDDQFSVERPDGSNFTLKIRSTKLEDSAMYFCASNRDRAMNTEAFFGQGTRLTVV.

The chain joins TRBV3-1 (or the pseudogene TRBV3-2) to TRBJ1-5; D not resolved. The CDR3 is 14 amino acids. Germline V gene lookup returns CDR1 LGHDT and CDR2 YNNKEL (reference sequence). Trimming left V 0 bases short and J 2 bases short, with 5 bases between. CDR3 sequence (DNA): TGTGCCAGCAGCCAAGATCGGGGCAATCAGCCCCAGCATTTT. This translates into CASSQDRGNQPQHF.

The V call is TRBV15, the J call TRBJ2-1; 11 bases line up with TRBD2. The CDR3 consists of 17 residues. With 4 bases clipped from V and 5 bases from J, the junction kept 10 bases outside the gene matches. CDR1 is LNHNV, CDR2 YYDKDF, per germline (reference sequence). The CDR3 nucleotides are TGTGCCACCAGCATTCCCTTCGGGACTAGCGGTAACAATGAGCAGTTCTTC. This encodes CATSIPFGTSGNNEQFF.

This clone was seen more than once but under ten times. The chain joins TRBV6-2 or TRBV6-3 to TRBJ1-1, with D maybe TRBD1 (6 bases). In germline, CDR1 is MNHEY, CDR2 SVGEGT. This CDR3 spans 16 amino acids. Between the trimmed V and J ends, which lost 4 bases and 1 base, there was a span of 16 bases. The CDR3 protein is CASSSQGGGWNTEAFF. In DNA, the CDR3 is TGTGCCAGCAGTTCCCAAGGGGGGGGCTGGAACACTGAAGCTTTCTTT.

The CDR3 protein is CASSYGEVPPGAFF. The CDR3 DNA is TGTGCCAGCAGCTACGGGGAAGTTCCCCCGGGCGCTTTCTTT. The chain couples TRBV7-2 to TRBJ1-1; D unclear. Per the germline V gene, CDR1 is SGHTA and CDR2 is FQGNSA. This CDR3 spans 14 amino acids. V lost 4 bases and J lost 11, with 20 bases in between.

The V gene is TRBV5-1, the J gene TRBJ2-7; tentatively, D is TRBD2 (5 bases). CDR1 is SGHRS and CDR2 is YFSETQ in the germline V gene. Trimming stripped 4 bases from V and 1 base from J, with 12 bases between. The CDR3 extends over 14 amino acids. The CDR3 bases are TGCGCCAGCAGCCGTGAAGGGAGATCCTACGAGCAGTACTTC. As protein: CASSREGRSYEQYF.

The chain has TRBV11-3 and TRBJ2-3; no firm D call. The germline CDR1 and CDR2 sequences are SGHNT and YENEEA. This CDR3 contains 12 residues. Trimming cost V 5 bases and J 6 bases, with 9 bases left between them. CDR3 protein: CASSLAGDTQYF. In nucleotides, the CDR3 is TGTGCCAGCAGCCTGGCCGGGGATACGCAGTATTTT.